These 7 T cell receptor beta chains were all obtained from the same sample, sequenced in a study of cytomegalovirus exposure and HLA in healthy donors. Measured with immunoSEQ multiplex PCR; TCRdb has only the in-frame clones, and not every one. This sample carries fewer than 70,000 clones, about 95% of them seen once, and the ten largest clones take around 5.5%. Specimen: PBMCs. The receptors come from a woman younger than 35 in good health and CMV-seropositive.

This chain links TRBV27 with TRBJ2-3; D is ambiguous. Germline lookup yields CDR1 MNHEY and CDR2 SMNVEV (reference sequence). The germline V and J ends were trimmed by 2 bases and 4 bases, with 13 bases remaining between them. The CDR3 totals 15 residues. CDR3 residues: CASSLRRGRSDTQYF. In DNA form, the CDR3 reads TGTGCCAGCAGTTTACGTCGTGGTAGATCAGATACGCAGTATTTT.

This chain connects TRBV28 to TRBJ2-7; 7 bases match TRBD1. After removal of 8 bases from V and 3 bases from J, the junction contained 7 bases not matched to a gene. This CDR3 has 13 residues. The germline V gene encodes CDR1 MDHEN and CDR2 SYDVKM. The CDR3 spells CASFGAGGYEQYF. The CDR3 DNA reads TGTGCCAGCTTTGGGGCAGGGGGCTACGAGCAGTACTTC.

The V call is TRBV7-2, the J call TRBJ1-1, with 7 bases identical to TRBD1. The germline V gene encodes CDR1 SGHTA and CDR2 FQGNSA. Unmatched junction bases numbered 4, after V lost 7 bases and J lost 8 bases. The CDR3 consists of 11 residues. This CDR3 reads CASTTTGEAFF. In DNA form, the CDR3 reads TGTGCCAGCACTACGACAGGGGAAGCTTTCTTT.

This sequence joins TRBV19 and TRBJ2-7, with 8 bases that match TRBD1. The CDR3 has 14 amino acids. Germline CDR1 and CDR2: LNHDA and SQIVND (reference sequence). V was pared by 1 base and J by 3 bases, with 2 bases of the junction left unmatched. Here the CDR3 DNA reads TGTGCCAGTAGTATAGGAACAGGGGGCTACGAGCAGTACTTC. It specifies CASSIGTGGYEQYF.

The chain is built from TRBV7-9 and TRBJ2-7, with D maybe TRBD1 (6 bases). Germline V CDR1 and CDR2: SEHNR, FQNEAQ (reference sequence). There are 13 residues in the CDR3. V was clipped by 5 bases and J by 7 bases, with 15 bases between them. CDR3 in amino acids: CASSLLGANEQYF. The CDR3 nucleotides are TGTGCCAGCAGCCTGTTGGGGGCTAATGAGCAGTACTTC.

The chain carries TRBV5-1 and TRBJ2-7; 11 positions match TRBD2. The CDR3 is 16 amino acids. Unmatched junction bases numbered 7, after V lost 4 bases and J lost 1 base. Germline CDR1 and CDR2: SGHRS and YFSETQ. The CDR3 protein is CASSIKLAGVSYEQYF. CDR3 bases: TGCGCCAGCAGCATCAAACTAGCGGGAGTGTCCTACGAGCAGTACTTC.

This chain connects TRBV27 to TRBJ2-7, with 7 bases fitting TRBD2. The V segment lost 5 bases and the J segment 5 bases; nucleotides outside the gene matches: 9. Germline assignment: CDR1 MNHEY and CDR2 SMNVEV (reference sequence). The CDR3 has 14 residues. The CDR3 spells CASSEPDGGDEQYF. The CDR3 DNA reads TGTGCCAGCAGTGAACCCGATGGGGGGGACGAGCAGTACTTC.